This TCR beta chain is from a study of cytomegalovirus exposure and HLA in healthy donors. Regarding the study as a whole: TCR beta chains numbering roughly 150 were designated cytomegalovirus-associated. Presence/absence analysis assumed near-uniform sequencing depth across donors.

Regarding this clone: Its antigen is undetermined.

The germline V gene has CDR1 MDHEN and CDR2 SYDVKM. Trimming removed 1 base from V and 2 bases from J, with 5 bases in between. The CDR3 runs to 13 residues. Primers for the PCR totalled 60 Vbeta and 13 Jbeta. Method: immunoSEQ multiplex PCR; TCRdb's copy keeps in-frame clones and lacks some. Of 120,000 or so clones detected, under 80% appear once; the ten largest clones hold less than 4%. Donors were ostensibly healthy at sampling, although undocumented immune exposures were probable. This clonotype was obtained from a man aged 35-49 years in good health and CMV-seropositive. This chain links TRBV28 with TRBJ1-2; D is undetermined. The sample consisted of PBMCs. The CDR3 region has the DNA TGTGCCAGCAGTTTATTATCGAACTATGGCTACACCTTC. Translating it yields CASSLLSNYGYTF.